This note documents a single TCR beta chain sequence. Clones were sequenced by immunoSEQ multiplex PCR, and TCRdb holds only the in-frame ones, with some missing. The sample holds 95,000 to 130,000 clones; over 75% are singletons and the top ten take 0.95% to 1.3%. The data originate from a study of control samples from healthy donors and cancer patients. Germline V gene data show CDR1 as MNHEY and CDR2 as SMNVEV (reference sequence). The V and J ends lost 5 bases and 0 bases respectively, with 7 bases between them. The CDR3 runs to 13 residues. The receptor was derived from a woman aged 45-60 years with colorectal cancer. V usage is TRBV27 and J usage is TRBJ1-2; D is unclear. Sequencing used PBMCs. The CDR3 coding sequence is TGTGCCAGCAGTGGGGAGGCTAACTATGGCTACACCTTC. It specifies CASSGEANYGYTF.